This TCR beta chain is drawn from a study of PD-L1 blockade in urothelial cancer (dated by TCRdb to 2015 to 2018). With respect to the entire study: Every patient began therapy around 2014 and was given atezolizumab 1,200 mg intravenously every 3 weeks. Twenty-five of 29 patients were identified as males with urothelial cancer of bladder origin, and a prior smoking history was reported by 18 of 29 patients. An ECOG performance status of 0 or 1 was recorded for the patients, and 0 to 3 prior chemotherapy regimens had been received by the patients. Blood samples were analyzed 3 weeks after the start of treatment (second dose) and 6 weeks after the start of treatment. Blood samples yielded a median of around 130,000 T cells and some 80,000 unique TCRs, with median clonality 0.080. The study was an exploratory multi-omic analysis of somatic, immune and clinical correlates of response to PD-L1 blockade with atezolizumab in urothelial cancer. Pretreatment tumor samples, along with matched peripheral blood collected serially before and after atezolizumab treatment, underwent TCR sequencing. Durable clinical benefit meant progression-free survival longer than 6 months, and TCR features were also tested against progression-free and overall survival. Whole exome sequencing and RNA sequencing of pretreatment tumors were performed alongside TCR sequencing in the same patients. Durable clinical benefit was achieved by nine patients and was not achieved by 20 patients. Approximately 29 patients had pretreatment blood TCR-seq, some 24 had at least one posttreatment blood collection, and some 24 had tumor TCR-seq.

The intended sense of this specimen's time point label: peripheral blood 6 weeks after treatment start. The cohort included under 35 patients with locally advanced or metastatic urothelial carcinoma who were treated at Memorial Sloan Kettering on a trial protocol. Peripheral blood mononuclear cells were collected from each patient pretreatment and during treatment, giving between 1 and 8 total time points per patient. The Qiagen DNeasy Blood extraction kit was used to purify genomic DNA from total PBMCs and tumor samples. Collected pretreatment and during treatment, PBMCs were isolated and stored as previously described. To note about this clone: The antigen this receptor binds is unknown. Per-base qualities were not stored, and no clone one base away is much larger.

To estimate absolute template abundance from read counts, synthetic TCR analog templates were spiked into each PCR. The immunoSEQ assay used bias-controlled V and J gene primers to amplify TCRbeta CDR3 regions from genomic DNA. Sequencing of rearranged TCRbeta segments was done at approximately 20X coverage. In the authors' own workflow: Sequencing errors were corrected by clustering and CDR3s were annotated against IMGT to assign V, D and J genes. Out-of-frame and stop-codon sequences were excluded, and only productive TCRbeta rearrangements were used in downstream analyses. Clonality was computed as one minus Shannon entropy normalized by the log of the number of unique productive sequences. Clones differing between time points or between blood and tumor were identified by Fisher's exact test with Benjamini-Hochberg correction at adjusted p below 0.01. TCRdb retrieved this table from immuneACCESS and kept in-frame rearrangements only. Not all clones are present; in checked studies, unresolved V genes account for under half, and no reason is known for the remainder. The V and J calls and clone size are taken from that table; D and trimming were inferred from the DNA. The sample table lists around 93,000 clones, around four fifths of them with a count of one. Of the sample, approximately 8.4% falls within the top ten clones.

In the germline V gene (reference sequence), CDR1 corresponds to LNHDA and CDR2 to SQIVND. V ends up 4 bases short and J 10 bases short, with an unmatched junction base count of 15. The CDR3 has 16 amino acids, counting the end cysteine and phenylalanine. CDR3 DNA only is kept here, 48 bases in frame from base 1. What the work shows at the level of the full study, not this receptor alone: Greater expansion of tumor-associated TCR clones in peripheral blood 3 weeks after the start of treatment was observed in patients with durable benefit (n of about 24, p = 0.022). Because the sample size was small (n = 29) and many of the analyses were exploratory, the results are meant to be hypothesis-generating. Improved progression-free and overall survival was found to be associated with pretreatment peripheral blood TCR clonality below the median.

The specimen was PBMCs, collected around atezolizumab (anti-PD-L1) treatment. The receptor chain draws on TRBV19 and TRBJ2-1; 8 central bases correspond to TRBD2. This sequence originates from a man between 65 and 79 years old with urothelial cancer. Here is the DNA: TGTGCCAGTAGTAGCCCCAAGCGAGCGGGAGTCGTGGAGCAGTTCTTC. Protein translation: CASSSPKRAGVVEQFF.